This T cell receptor (beta chain) is drawn from a study of blood T cell repertoires in COVID-19. Data came from immunoSEQ multiplex PCR; TCRdb stores just in-frame clones and leaves some out. The data contain roughly 110,000 clones, roughly 80% of them singletons. This clone showed up just a few times. Other nucleotide sequences from this sample produce the same CDR3. There are 15 residues in the CDR3. Germline V gene lookup returns CDR1 MGHRA and CDR2 YSYEKL. Germline trimming cut 0 bases from V and 4 bases from J; bases unmatched to any gene: 4. The TCR sequence derives from a man aged 45 to 65 with acute or convalescent COVID-19. The sequenced material came from peripheral blood. This chain joins TRBV4-1 and TRBJ1-2; 8 bases line up with TRBD1. The CDR3 here is CASSQETGEVYGYTF. The CDR3 bases are TGCGCCAGCAGCCAAGAGACAGGGGAGGTCTATGGCTACACCTTC.